A selection of T cell receptor beta chains follows, all from one sample in a study of shared clonotypes between healthy human individuals. Data came from immunoSEQ multiplex PCR; TCRdb stores just in-frame clones and leaves some out. Of more than 400,000 clones listed, more than 65% are singletons. Sequencing was performed on PBMCs. All receptors come from a woman in her forties in good health. Some clones in this sample may be carry-over from other donors' samples. The CDR3 runs from the conserved cysteine through the conserved F or W. Each record gives: D gene, clone size, J gene, V gene, CDR3 DNA, CDR3 protein. A D gene is named only where the DNA matches it firmly. Size tells how often a clone was seen (once, few, many) or the class of an expanded clone, and some rows leave it out.

- - TRBJ2-7 TRBV27 TGTGCCAGCAGTTTCTCCATACCCACGGGACTTGGCTCCTACGAGCAGTACTTC CASSFSIPTGLGSYEQYF
TRBD1 once TRBJ2-2 TRBV4-2 TGTGCCAGCAGCCAAGAGACAGGGTACACCGGGGAGCTGTTTTTT CASSQETGYTGELFF
- many TRBJ2-5 TRBV18 TGTGCCAGCTCACCGGGACAAAGAGAGACCCAGTACTTC CASSPGQRETQYF
- - TRBJ2-7 TRBV6-5 TGTGCCAGCAAAAAAGGAAGGTACGGGGAGTTCGAGCAGTACTTC CASKKGRYGEFEQYF
- - TRBJ1-1 TRBV19 TGTGCCAGTAGTATTCAGGGGAGGGCTGAAGCTTTCTTT CASSIQGRAEAFF
- - TRBJ2-1 TRBV9 TGTGCCAGCAGCGTAGAGGGGGAGGGGAATGAGCAGTTCTTC CASSVEGEGNEQFF
TRBD1 once TRBJ1-5 TRBV7-9 TGTGCCAGCAGCAAGAAGGACAGGTTCAATCAGCCCCAGCATTTT CASSKKDRFNQPQHF
TRBD1 many TRBJ1-1 TRBV15 TGTGCCACCAGCAGAAACCGGGACAGGGCCCTGAACACTGAAGCTTTCTTT CATSRNRDRALNTEAFF
TRBD2 - TRBJ2-7 TRBV19 TGTGCCAGTAGTTCCGGGACTAGCGGCAGTTCGCAACCACCGGACGAGCAGTACTTC CASSSGTSGSSQPPDEQYF
TRBD2 - TRBJ2-3 TRBV7-9 TGTGCCAGCAGCTTAGTTTCTAGCGGGAAGAAGTATACGCAGTATTTT CASSLVSSGKKYTQYF
- - TRBJ2-5 TRBV9 TGTGCCAGCAGCGTAGCAGCGATCCAAGAGACCCAGTACTTC CASSVAAIQETQYF
- few TRBJ1-5 TRBV21-1 TGTGCCAGTTTCCTAGGGCAGACTCGCAATCAGCCCCAGCATTTT CASFLGQTRNQPQHF
TRBD2 - TRBJ2-1 TRBV30 TGTGCCTGGAGTATAGCGGGAGAAGGGTTCTCAGACAATGAGCAGTTCTTC CAWSIAGEGFSDNEQFF
- - TRBJ2-7 TRBV5-1 TGCGCCAGCAGCACCACAGGGAGTAACGAGCAGTACTTC CASSTTGSNEQYF
- - TRBJ2-7 TRBV10-1 TGCGCCAGCAGTGAACCAGGGAGGCCTGGCGAGCAGTACTTC CASSEPGRPGEQYF
- - TRBJ1-2 TRBV7-2 TGTGCCAGCAGCTTACTGGGAGGGGTGAATGGCTACACCTTC CASSLLGGVNGYTF
TRBD1 - TRBJ2-7 TRBV18 TGTGCCAGCTCACCAACTCACGGGACAGGGAACGAGCAGTACTTC CASSPTHGTGNEQYF
- - TRBJ1-2 TRBV29-1 TGCAGTGAGTCCTCAAACCATGGCTACACCTTC CSESSNHGYTF
- - TRBJ2-7 TRBV6-1 TGTGCCAGCAGTGAACTTCAGGGGCGGGGAACCTACGAGCAGTACTTC CASSELQGRGTYEQYF
- - TRBJ2-1 TRBV4-3 TGCGCCAGCAGCGCCTCAGGAGGTGGGGAGCAGTTCTTC CASSASGGGEQFF
TRBD2 - TRBJ2-7 TRBV5-1 TGCGCCAGCAGCCCGCATAGGACTAGCGGGAGGATAGACGAGCAGTACTTC CASSPHRTSGRIDEQYF
- - TRBJ2-1 TRBV5-1 TGCGCCAGCAGCTTGGACGGGGGAGAATCTAGCCCCTACAATGAGCAGTTCTTC CASSLDGGESSPYNEQFF
- - TRBJ2-1 TRBV7-2 TGTGCCAGCAGCTTAGAGGGGACGTTACCTCACAATGAGCAGTTCTTC CASSLEGTLPHNEQFF
- - TRBJ2-7 TRBV4-1 TGCGCCAGCAGCCGGACGGCATGGGGGGACTCCTACGAGCAGTACTTC CASSRTAWGDSYEQYF
- - TRBJ2-7 TRBV11-2 TGTGCCAGCAGCTCAAAAAAACTAGGCGAGTACTACGAGCAGTACTTC CASSSKKLGEYYEQYF
- - TRBJ1-1 TRBV30 TGTGCCTGGAGTCCCGACAGTAACACTGAAGCTTTCTTT CAWSPDSNTEAFF
TRBD2 - TRBJ2-6 TRBV6-6 TGTGCCAGCAGTTACTCGATGCTAGCGGGCGTCCTGACTTTC CASSYSMLAGVLTF
- once TRBJ2-7 TRBV28 TGTGCCAGCGGGAGTCACTCCTACGAGCAGTACTTC CASGSHSYEQYF